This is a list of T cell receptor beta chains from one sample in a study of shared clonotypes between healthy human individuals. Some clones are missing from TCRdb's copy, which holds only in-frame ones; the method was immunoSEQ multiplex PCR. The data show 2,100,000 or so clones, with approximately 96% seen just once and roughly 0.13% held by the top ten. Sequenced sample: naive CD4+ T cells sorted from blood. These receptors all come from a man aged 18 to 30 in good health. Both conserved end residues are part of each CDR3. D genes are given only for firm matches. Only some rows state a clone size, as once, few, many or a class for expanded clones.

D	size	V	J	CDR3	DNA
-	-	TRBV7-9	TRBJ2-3	CASSGKKDTQYF	TGTGCCAGCAGCGGAAAAAAAGATACGCAGTATTTT
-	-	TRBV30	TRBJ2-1	CAWEAGNNEQFF	TGTGCCTGGGAGGCGGGCAACAATGAGCAGTTCTTC
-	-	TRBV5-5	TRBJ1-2	CASSAGRGDRYGYTF	TGTGCCAGCAGCGCCGGCAGGGGAGACCGCTATGGCTACACCTTC
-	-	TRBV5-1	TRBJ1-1	CASNDLGGPEAFF	TGCGCCAGCAACGACTTGGGGGGCCCTGAAGCTTTCTTT
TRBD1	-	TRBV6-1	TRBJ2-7	CASRYEGQVTYEQYF	TGTGCCAGCAGGTATGAGGGACAGGTCACCTACGAGCAGTACTTC
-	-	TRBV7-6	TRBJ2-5	CASSLDRARTQYF	TGTGCCAGCAGCTTAGACAGGGCGCGGACCCAGTACTTC
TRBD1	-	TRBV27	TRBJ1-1	CASRIGQGASIAFF	TGTGCCAGCAGAATCGGACAGGGGGCTAGTATAGCTTTCTTT
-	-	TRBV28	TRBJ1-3	CASTTSVPGAGNTIYF	TGTGCCAGCACCACCTCGGTCCCCGGCGCTGGAAACACCATATATTTT
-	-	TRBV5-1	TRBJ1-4	CASSLATSTNEKLFF	TGCGCCAGCAGCTTGGCCACCTCAACTAATGAAAAACTGTTTTTT
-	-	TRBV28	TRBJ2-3	CASSFRFSSTDTQYF	TGTGCCAGCAGTTTCCGCTTTTCTAGCACAGATACGCAGTATTTT
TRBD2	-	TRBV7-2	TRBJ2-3	CASSFPTSGGVLERDTQYF	TGTGCCAGCAGCTTTCCTACTAGCGGGGGGGTCCTTGAAAGAGATACGCAGTATTTT
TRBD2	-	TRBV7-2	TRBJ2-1	CASSASGISYNEQFF	TGTGCCAGCAGCGCGAGCGGGATCTCCTACAATGAGCAGTTCTTC
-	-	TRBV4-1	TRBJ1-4	CASSQVTAPLNEKLFF	TGCGCCAGCAGCCAAGTGACGGCGCCTCTTAATGAAAAACTGTTTTTT
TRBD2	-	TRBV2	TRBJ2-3	CASSRRGRPPSGRQKTDTQYF	TGTGCCAGCAGTAGGCGTGGGAGACCCCCTAGCGGGAGGCAAAAGACAGATACGCAGTATTTT
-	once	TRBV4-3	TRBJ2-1	CASSLRGNEQFF	TGCGCCAGCAGCCTGAGGGGGAATGAGCAGTTCTTC
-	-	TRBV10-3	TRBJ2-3	CAISEGPGDTQYF	TGTGCCATCAGTGAGGGTCCTGGGGATACGCAGTATTTT
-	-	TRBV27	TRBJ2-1	CASSLGGPYNEQFF	TGTGCCAGCTCCCTGGGGGGACCCTACAATGAGCAGTTCTTC
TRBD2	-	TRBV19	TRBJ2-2	CASSPGTSGANTGELFF	TGTGCCAGTAGTCCGGGGACTAGCGGAGCGAACACCGGGGAGCTGTTTTTT
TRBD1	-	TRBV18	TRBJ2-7	CASSLGQAVYEQYF	TGTGCCAGCTCACTCGGACAGGCGGTATACGAGCAGTACTTC
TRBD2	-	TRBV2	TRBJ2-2	CASRSGGNTGELFF	TGTGCCAGCAGGAGCGGGGGCAACACCGGGGAGCTGTTTTTT
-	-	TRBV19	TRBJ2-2	CASRPPGYNTGELFF	TGTGCCAGTAGACCGCCGGGGTATAACACCGGGGAGCTGTTTTTT